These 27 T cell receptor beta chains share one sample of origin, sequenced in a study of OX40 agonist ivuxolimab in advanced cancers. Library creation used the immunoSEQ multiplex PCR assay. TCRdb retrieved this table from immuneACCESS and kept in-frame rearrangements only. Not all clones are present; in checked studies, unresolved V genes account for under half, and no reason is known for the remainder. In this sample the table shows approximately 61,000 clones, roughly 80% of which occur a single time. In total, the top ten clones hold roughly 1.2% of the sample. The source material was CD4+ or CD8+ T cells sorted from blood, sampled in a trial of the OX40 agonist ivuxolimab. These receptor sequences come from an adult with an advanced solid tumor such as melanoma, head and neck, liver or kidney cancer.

For the CDR3, the DNA is TGTGCCAGCAGTTTAACAGGCACAGATACGCAGTATTTT. Amino acid sequence: CASSLTGTDTQYF. The rearrangement links TRBV6-1 to TRBJ2-3; D call uncertain. The CDR3 loop spans 13 amino acids. Germline V gives CDR1 MNHNS, CDR2 SASEGT. V lost 5 bases and J lost 1, with 7 bases in between.

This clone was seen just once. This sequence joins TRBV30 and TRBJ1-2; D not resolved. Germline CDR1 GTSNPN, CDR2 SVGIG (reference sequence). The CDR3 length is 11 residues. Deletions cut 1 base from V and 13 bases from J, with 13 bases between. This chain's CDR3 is CAWSEAALCTF. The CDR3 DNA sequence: TGTGCCTGGAGTGAGGCGGCCCTATGCACCTTC.

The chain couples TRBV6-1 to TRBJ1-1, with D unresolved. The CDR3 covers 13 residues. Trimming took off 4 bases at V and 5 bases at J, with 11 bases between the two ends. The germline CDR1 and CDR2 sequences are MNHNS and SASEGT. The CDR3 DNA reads TGTGCCAGCAGTGGATTAATGGAGACTGAAGCTTTCTTT. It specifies CASSGLMETEAFF.

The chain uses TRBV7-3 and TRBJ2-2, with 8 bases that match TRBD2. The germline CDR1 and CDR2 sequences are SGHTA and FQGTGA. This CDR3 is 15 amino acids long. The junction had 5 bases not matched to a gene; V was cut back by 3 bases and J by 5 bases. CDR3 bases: TGTGCCAGCAGCTTCCAGGGCGGGGGGACCGGGGAGCTGTTTTTT. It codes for CASSFQGGGTGELFF.

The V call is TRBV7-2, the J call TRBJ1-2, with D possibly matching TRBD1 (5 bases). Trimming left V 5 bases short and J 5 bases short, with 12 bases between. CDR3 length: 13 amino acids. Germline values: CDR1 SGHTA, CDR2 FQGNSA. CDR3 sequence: CASSPGTEYGYTF. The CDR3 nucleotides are TGTGCCAGCAGCCCGGGGACGGAATATGGCTACACCTTC. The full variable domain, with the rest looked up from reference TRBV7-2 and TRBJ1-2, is GAGVSQSPSNKVTEKGKDVELRCDPISGHTALYWYRQSLGQGLEFLIYFQGNSAPDKSGLPSDRFSAERTGGSVSTLTIQRTQQEDSAVYLCASSPGTEYGYTFGSGTRLTVV.

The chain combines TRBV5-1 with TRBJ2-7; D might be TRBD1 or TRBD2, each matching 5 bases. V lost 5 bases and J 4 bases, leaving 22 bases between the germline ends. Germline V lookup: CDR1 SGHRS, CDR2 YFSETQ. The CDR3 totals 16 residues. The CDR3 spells CASSPNTGLGAYEQYF. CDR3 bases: TGCGCCAGCAGTCCCAACACAGGCCTCGGGGCTTACGAGCAGTACTTC.

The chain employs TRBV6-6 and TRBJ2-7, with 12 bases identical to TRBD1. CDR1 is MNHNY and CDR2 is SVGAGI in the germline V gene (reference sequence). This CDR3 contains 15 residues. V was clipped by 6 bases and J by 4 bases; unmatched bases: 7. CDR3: CASRPGTGGRYEQYF. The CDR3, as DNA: TGTGCCAGCAGGCCCGGGACAGGGGGCAGGTACGAGCAGTACTTC.

The CDR3 region is CASSLEATSSYNEQFF. Here the CDR3 DNA reads TGTGCCAGCAGCTTAGAAGCGACAAGCTCCTACAATGAGCAGTTCTTC. J is TRBJ2-1 and V is TRBV7-2; D unclear. V was trimmed by 1 base and J by 0 bases, leaving 10 bases between them. Germline V gene data show CDR1 as SGHTA and CDR2 as FQGNSA. The CDR3 consists of 16 residues.

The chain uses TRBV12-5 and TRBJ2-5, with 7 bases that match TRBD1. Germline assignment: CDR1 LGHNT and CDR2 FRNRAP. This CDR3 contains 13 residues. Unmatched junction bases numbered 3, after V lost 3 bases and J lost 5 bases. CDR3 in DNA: TGTGCTAGTGGTTTAGGGGGCTGGGAGACCCAGTACTTC. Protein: CASGLGGWETQYF.

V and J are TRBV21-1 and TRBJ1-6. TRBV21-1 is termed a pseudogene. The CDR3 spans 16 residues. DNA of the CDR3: TGTGCCAGCCGGACGAAGGTTAGCTCCTATAATTCACCCCTCCACTTT. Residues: CASRTKVSSYNSPLHF.

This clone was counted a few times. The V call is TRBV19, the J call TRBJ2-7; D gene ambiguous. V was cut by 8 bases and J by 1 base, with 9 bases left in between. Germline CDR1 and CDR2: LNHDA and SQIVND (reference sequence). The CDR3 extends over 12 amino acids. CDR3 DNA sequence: TGTGCCAGTGCCGGTAGTTCCTACGAGCAGTACTTC. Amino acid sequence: CASAGSSYEQYF.

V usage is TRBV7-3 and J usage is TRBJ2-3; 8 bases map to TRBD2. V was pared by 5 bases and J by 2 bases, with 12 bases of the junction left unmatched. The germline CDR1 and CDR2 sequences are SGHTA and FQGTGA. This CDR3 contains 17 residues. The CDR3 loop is CASSPSGGGAVTDTQYF. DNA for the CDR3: TGTGCCAGCAGCCCGAGCGGGGGCGGGGCCGTCACAGATACGCAGTATTTT.

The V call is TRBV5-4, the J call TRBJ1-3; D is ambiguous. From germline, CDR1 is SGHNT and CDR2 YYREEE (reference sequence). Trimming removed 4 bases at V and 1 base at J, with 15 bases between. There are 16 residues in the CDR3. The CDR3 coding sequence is TGTGCCAGCAGCGAGGCAGGCTCGCAATCTGGAAACACCATATATTTT. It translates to CASSEAGSQSGNTIYF.

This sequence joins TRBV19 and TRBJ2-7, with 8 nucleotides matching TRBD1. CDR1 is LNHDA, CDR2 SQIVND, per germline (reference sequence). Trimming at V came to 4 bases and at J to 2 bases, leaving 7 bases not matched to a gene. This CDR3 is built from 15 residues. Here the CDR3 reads CASSTGTGQAYEQYF. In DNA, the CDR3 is TGTGCCAGTAGTACCGGGACAGGCCAGGCCTACGAGCAGTACTTC.

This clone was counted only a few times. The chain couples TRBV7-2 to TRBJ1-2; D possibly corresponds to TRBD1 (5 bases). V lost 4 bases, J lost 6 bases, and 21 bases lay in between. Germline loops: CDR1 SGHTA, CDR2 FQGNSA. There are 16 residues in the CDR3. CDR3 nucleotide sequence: TGTGCCAGCAGCTCGGGCAGGGCGACTCTCTCCGATGGCTACACCTTC. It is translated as CASSSGRATLSDGYTF.

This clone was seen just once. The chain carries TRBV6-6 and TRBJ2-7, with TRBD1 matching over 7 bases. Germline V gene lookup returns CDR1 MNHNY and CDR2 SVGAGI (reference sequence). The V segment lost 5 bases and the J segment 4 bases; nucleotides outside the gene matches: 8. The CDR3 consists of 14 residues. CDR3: CASSAGGSKYEQYF. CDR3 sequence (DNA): TGTGCCAGCAGTGCAGGGGGTTCGAAGTACGAGCAGTACTTC.

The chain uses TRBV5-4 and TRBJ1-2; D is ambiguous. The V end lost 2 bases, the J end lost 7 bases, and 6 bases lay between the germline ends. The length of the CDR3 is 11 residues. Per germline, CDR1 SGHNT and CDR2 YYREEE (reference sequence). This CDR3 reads CASSLRSGYTF. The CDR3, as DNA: TGTGCCAGCAGCTTAAGAAGTGGCTACACCTTC.

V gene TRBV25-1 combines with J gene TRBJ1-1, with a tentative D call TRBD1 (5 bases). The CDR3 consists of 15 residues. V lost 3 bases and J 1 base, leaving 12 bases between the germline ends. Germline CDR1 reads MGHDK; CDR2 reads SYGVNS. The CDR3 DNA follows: TGTGCCAGCAGTGATCAAAGAGGGGCGAACACTGAAGCTTTCTTT. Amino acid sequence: CASSDQRGANTEAFF. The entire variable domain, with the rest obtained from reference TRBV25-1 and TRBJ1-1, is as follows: EADIYQTPRYLVIGTGKKITLECSQTMGHDKMYWYQQDPGMELHLIHYSYGVNSTEKGDLSSESTVSRIRTEHFPLTLESARPSHTSQYLCASSDQRGANTEAFFGQGTRLTVV.

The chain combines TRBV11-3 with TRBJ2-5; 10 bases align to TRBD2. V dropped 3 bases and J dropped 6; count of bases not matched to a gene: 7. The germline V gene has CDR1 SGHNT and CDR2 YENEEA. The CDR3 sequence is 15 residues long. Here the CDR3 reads CASSLGLAGEKTQYF. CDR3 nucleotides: TGTGCCAGCAGCTTGGGTCTAGCGGGGGAAAAGACCCAGTACTTC.

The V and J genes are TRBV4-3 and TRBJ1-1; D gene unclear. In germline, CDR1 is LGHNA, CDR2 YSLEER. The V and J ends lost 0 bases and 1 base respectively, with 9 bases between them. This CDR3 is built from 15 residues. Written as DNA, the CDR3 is TGCGCCAGCAGCCAAGAGGTAGCGAGGAACACTGAAGCTTTCTTT. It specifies CASSQEVARNTEAFF.

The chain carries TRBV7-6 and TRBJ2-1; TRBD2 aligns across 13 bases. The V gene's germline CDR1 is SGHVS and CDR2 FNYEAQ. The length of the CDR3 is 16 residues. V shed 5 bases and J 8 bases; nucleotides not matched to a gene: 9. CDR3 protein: CASSPVGLAGADEQFF. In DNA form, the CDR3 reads TGTGCCAGCAGCCCCGTAGGACTAGCGGGGGCGGATGAGCAGTTCTTC.

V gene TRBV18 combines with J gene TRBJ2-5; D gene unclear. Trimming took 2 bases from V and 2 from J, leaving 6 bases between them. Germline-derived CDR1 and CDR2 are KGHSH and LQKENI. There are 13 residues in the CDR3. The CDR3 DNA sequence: TGTGCCAGCTCACCAAGCAGACAAGAGACCCAGTACTTC. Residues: CASSPSRQETQYF. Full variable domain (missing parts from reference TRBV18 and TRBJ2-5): NAGVMQNPRHLVRRRGQEARLRCSPMKGHSHVYWYRQLPEEGLKFMVYLQKENIIDESGMPKERFSAEFPKEGPSILRIQQVVRGDSAAYFCASSPSRQETQYFGPGTRLLVL.

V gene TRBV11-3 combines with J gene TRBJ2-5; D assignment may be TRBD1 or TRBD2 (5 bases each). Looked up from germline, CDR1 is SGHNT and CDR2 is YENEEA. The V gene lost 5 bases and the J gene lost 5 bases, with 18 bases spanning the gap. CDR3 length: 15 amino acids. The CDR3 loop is CASSPGPSIGETQYF. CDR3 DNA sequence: TGTGCCAGCAGCCCGGGACCCTCAATAGGGGAGACCCAGTACTTC.

CDR3 sequence (DNA): TGTGCCAGCATGGCCGGGAGGGGGGGGAACACTGAAGCTTTCTTT. This gives the protein CASMAGRGGNTEAFF. The rearrangement joins TRBV25-1 to TRBJ1-1; a weak D match, TRBD1 (6 bases). Trimming removed 7 bases at V and 1 base at J, with 16 bases between. The CDR3 has 15 residues. CDR1 MGHDK and CDR2 SYGVNS come from the germline V gene.

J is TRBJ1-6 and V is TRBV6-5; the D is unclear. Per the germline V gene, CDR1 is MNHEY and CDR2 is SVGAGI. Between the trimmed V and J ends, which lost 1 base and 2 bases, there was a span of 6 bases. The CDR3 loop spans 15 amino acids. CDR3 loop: CASSYFNPYNSPLHF. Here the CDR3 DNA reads TGTGCCAGCAGTTACTTTAATCCCTATAATTCACCCCTCCACTTT.

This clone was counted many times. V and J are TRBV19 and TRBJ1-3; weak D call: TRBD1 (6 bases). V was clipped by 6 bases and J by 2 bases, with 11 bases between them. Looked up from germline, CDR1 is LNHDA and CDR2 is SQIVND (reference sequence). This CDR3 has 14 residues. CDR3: CASSLDRPGNTIYF. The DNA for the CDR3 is TGTGCCAGTAGCCTAGACAGGCCTGGAAACACCATATATTTT.

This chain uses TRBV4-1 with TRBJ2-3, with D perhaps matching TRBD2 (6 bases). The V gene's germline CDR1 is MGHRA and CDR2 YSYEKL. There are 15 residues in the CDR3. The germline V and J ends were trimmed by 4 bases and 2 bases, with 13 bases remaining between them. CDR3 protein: CASSPIGGITDTQYF. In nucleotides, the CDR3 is TGCGCCAGCAGCCCAATTGGGGGGATCACAGATACGCAGTATTTT.